Below, 9 T cell receptor beta chains from the same sample are listed, as sequenced in a study of identical twins. TCRdb passed the 5' RACE reads through MiXCR, listing each CDR3 protein once. The table records 400,000 to 500,000 distinct CDR3 sequences, around 18% of them present only once. Sample: naive T cells sorted from blood. The receptors shown here come from a man aged 50-59 years in good health.

Notes on this clonotype: A clone one base away is much larger, so this may be a read error. CDR3 loop: CASSLSATSILNEQFF. Written as DNA, the CDR3 is TGCGCCAGCAGCCTTTCGGCGACTAGCATTCTCAATGAGCAGTTCTTC. The V gene is TRBV5-1, the J gene TRBJ2-1, with 7 positions matching TRBD2. This CDR3 is 16 amino acids long. The germline gives CDR1 SGHRS, CDR2 YFSETQ. V lost 4 bases and J lost 6; bases outside the gene matches: 13.

This clonotype appeared a few times. This rearrangement joins TRBV20-1 to TRBJ2-2; 9 nucleotides match TRBD2. The CDR3 extends over 17 amino acids. With 0 bases clipped from V and 4 bases from J, the junction kept 9 bases outside the gene matches. Germline CDR1 is DFQATT and CDR2 is SNEGSKA (reference sequence). The CDR3 sequence: CSARDALAGDTTGELFF. Here the CDR3 DNA reads TGCAGTGCTAGAGACGCCTTAGCGGGGGACACCACCGGGGAGCTGTTTTTT.

This clonotype was recorded at least ten times. Written as DNA, the CDR3 is TGCGCCAGCAGTACTTATCAAGAGACCCAGTACTTC. This sequence encodes CASSTYQETQYF. This chain connects TRBV5-1 to TRBJ2-5; D is uncertain. Per germline, CDR1 SGHRS and CDR2 YFSETQ. Trimming took off 5 bases at V and 2 bases at J, with 7 bases between the two ends. CDR3 length: 12 amino acids.

The chain is built from TRBV29-1 and TRBJ1-1, with 7 bases that match TRBD1. Germline values: CDR1 SQVTM, CDR2 ANQGSEA. The CDR3 contains 14 residues. Trimming removed 6 bases from V and 2 bases from J; junction bases left unmatched: 9. The CDR3 nucleotides read TGCAGCGTGGAGCCACAGGGGATAAACACTGAAGCTTTCTTT. This encodes CSVEPQGINTEAFF. Filled out from reference TRBV29-1 and TRBJ1-1, the complete variable domain reads SAVISQKPSRDICQRGTSLTIQCQVDSQVTMMFWYRQQPGQSLTLIATANQGSEATYESGFVIDKFPISRPNLTFSTLTVSNMSPEDSSIYLCSVEPQGINTEAFFGQGTRLTVV.

V is TRBV15 and J is TRBJ1-3; perhaps TRBD1 as D (5 bases). Trimming stripped 5 bases from V and 0 bases from J, with 17 bases between. This CDR3 is 17 amino acids long. CDR1 and CDR2 from the germline V gene are LNHNV and YYDKDF (reference sequence). The CDR3 loop is CATSYNERGFSGNTIYF. CDR3 nucleotide sequence: TGTGCCACCAGCTATAATGAGAGGGGCTTCTCTGGAAACACCATATATTTT.

This sequence joins TRBV7-9 and TRBJ2-2; D gene ambiguous. The V end lost 5 bases, the J end lost 0 bases, and 4 bases lay between the germline ends. From germline, CDR1 is SEHNR and CDR2 FQNEAQ (reference sequence). The length of the CDR3 is 13 residues. The DNA for the CDR3 is TGTGCCAGCAGCAATACGAACACCGGGGAGCTGTTTTTT. Its translation is CASSNTNTGELFF.

This clonotype showed up just a few times. V gene TRBV5-1 combines with J gene TRBJ1-1; TRBD1 matches at 9 bases. The CDR3 is 15 amino acids. Germline V gene lookup returns CDR1 SGHRS and CDR2 YFSETQ. V shed 0 bases and J 4 bases; nucleotides not matched to a gene: 4. CDR3 sequence reads: CASSLGDREVTEAFF. CDR3 DNA: TGCGCCAGCAGCTTGGGGGACAGGGAGGTCACTGAAGCTTTCTTT.

This clonotype was detected many times. The gene calls are TRBV5-5 and TRBJ2-3; D is undetermined. V was cut by 0 bases and J by 11 bases, with 7 bases left in between. Germline V gene sequence: CDR1 SGHKS, CDR2 YYEKEE (reference sequence). This CDR3 is built from 11 residues. CDR3 nucleotides: TGTGCCAGCAGCTTGGGATGGGGGCAGTATTTT. The encoded protein is CASSLGWGQYF.

The V call is TRBV20-1, the J call TRBJ2-7; 10 nucleotides match TRBD1. Per the germline V gene, CDR1 is DFQATT and CDR2 is SNEGSKA (reference sequence). The CDR3 totals 14 residues. The CDR3 DNA reads TGCAGGGCCGACGGGGACAGGGGCTCCTACGAGCAGTACTTC. Its translation is CRADGDRGSYEQYF.